The clone carrying this TCR beta chain was seen a few times. This record comes from a study of patients and donors after allogeneic stem cell transplantation. Using its own MiXCR run on the RT-PCR reads, TCRdb lists one record per CDR3 protein. The repertoire includes about a million distinct CDR3 sequences, 18% of them detected once, and around 5.5% sits in the top ten. The CDR3 has 14 residues. V dropped 5 bases and J dropped 5; count of bases not matched to a gene: 9. Germline values: CDR1 DFQATT, CDR2 SNEGSKA (reference sequence). The chain employs TRBV20-1 and TRBJ2-5; 9 bases align to TRBD2. The source of this sequence is a human donor who was either an allogeneic HSCT recipient or a stem cell or donor lymphocyte infusion donor (not recorded which). It is not recorded whose cells these are; they may come from a transplant donor. The material sequenced was blood, either unsorted or a sorted T cell fraction (not recorded which). Here the CDR3 reads CSALASGERETQYF. CDR3 in DNA: TGCAGTGCTCTAGCTAGCGGGGAACGGGAGACCCAGTACTTC.